Following are 9 T cell receptor beta chains from one sample sequenced in a study of Graves' ophthalmopathy and Graves' hyperthyroidism. RNA transcripts were the template, and TCR beta CDR3 regions were amplified from them. Second-round multiplex PCR came after a first-round RT-PCR that employed HTBI primers. From the multiplex PCR reads, TCRdb called clonotypes with MiXCR, one entry per CDR3 protein. Of a few hundred thousand distinct CDR3 sequences in the sample, about 15% are singletons; the top ten hold 2.4%. The specimen sequenced was peripheral blood. The receptors were gathered from an adult woman with stable Graves' hyperthyroidism.

This chain connects TRBV4-1 to TRBJ2-7; the D gene is possibly TRBD2 (5 bases). Germline V lookup: CDR1 MGHRA, CDR2 YSYEKL. Trimming removed 1 base from V and 9 bases from J, with 22 bases in between. The CDR3 spans 16 residues. CDR3 protein: CASSQANLLDAGGQYF. The CDR3 nucleotides read TGCGCCAGCAGCCAAGCTAACCTACTAGACGCCGGCGGGCAGTACTTC.

The rearrangement uses TRBV19 and TRBJ1-2, with 9 bases aligning to TRBD1. CDR1 LNHDA and CDR2 SQIVND come from the germline V gene (reference sequence). The CDR3 has 18 amino acids. V shed 6 bases, J shed 8 bases, and the junction held 22 bases outside the gene matches. This CDR3 is CASRSGTGQGSSSGGYTF. CDR3 nucleotides: TGTGCCAGTAGAAGTGGTACGGGACAGGGATCATCGAGCGGCGGCTACACCTTC.

J is TRBJ2-7 and V is TRBV7-8, with a possible D match to TRBD1 (5 bases). The CDR3 length is 14 residues. V was clipped by 2 bases and J by 6 bases, with 14 bases between them. Germline CDR1 and CDR2: SGHVS and FQNEAQ. CDR3 sequence (DNA): TGTGCCAGCAGCTTAAGGGGAATCGCACGCGAGCAGTACTTC. This codes for CASSLRGIAREQYF. The variable domain in full, completed from reference TRBV7-8 and TRBJ2-7, reads GAGVSQSPRYKVAKRGQDVALRCDPISGHVSLFWYQQALGQGPEFLTYFQNEAQLDKSGLPSDRFFAERPEGSVSTLKIQRTQQEDSAVYLCASSLRGIAREQYFGPGTRLTVT.

J is TRBJ1-2 and V is TRBV4-3; 8 positions match TRBD1. The CDR3 spans 18 residues. CDR1 is LGHNA, CDR2 YSLEER, per germline. The ends lost 0 bases at V and 0 bases at J; junction bases unmatched: 9. CDR3 sequence (DNA): TGCGCCAGCAGCCAAGAGTTAACAGGGGGAGGTTCTAACTATGGCTACACCTTC. Protein sequence: CASSQELTGGGSNYGYTF.

This clonotype was recorded many times. This sequence joins TRBV20-1 and TRBJ2-7; 9 positions agree with TRBD2. In germline, CDR1 is DFQATT, CDR2 SNEGSKA (reference sequence). V gave up 0 bases and J gave up 3 bases; unmatched junction bases: 6. The CDR3 is 15 amino acids. The DNA for the CDR3 is TGCAGTGCTAGAGATCGGGATAGCGGGGGCTACGAGCAGTACTTC. Residues: CSARDRDSGGYEQYF.

This clonotype was counted many times. V and J are TRBV28 and TRBJ1-3; D is possibly TRBD1 (6 bases). V was trimmed by 2 bases and J by 7 bases, leaving 12 bases between them. The CDR3 sequence is 14 residues long. Germline V CDR1 and CDR2: MDHEN, SYDVKM. CDR3 region: CASSLISQGNTIYF. In DNA, the CDR3 is TGTGCCAGCAGTTTAATTAGTCAGGGGAACACCATATATTTT. Full variable domain (outside the CDR3, taken from reference TRBV28 and TRBJ1-3): DVKVTQSSRYLVKRTGEKVFLECVQDMDHENMFWYRQDPGLGLRLIYFSYDVKMKEKGDIPEGYSVSREKKERFSLILESASTNQTSMYLCASSLISQGNTIYFGEGSWLTVV.

In this sample, this clonotype turned up a few times. CDR3 amino acids: CASSFGMGYEQYF. In DNA, the CDR3 is TGTGCCAGCAGTTTTGGGATGGGCTACGAGCAGTACTTC. J is TRBJ2-7 and V is TRBV27; no reliable D call. CDR3 size: 13 residues. The germline V gene has CDR1 MNHEY and CDR2 SMNVEV (reference sequence). Trimming removed 3 bases from V and 3 bases from J, with 9 bases in between.

In this sample, this clonotype turned up many times. The gene calls are TRBV30 and TRBJ2-2; D is undetermined. The CDR3 length is 11 residues. The germline V and J ends were trimmed by 1 base and 9 bases, with 6 bases remaining between them. Germline loops: CDR1 GTSNPN, CDR2 SVGIG (reference sequence). The CDR3 DNA reads TGTGCCTGGAGTGGACTGCGGGAGCTGTTTTTT. It codes for CAWSGLRELFF.

The rearrangement links TRBV15 to TRBJ1-5; maybe TRBD1 (6 bases). V lost 0 bases to trimming and J lost 6 bases, with 9 bases between them. CDR1 and CDR2 from the germline V gene are LNHNV and YYDKDF (reference sequence). CDR3 length equals 14 residues. This CDR3 reads CATSREGASQPQHF. CDR3 bases: TGTGCCACCAGCAGAGAGGGGGCAAGTCAGCCCCAGCATTTT.